This TCR beta chain was sequenced during a study of cytomegalovirus exposure and HLA in healthy donors. On the study more broadly: A prior analysis found roughly 100 million unique TCR beta sequences from some 200 million T cells.

Broader study findings: According to the study, roughly 180 TCR beta chains were cytomegalovirus-associated.

A word on this clone: Its antigen is still unknown.

The CDR3 runs 14 residues. CDR1 and CDR2 (germline): MNHNY, SVGAGI (reference sequence). J was trimmed by 6 bases and V by 8 bases; bases with no gene match: 11. 60 Vbeta and 13 Jbeta primers were used in PCR. Only in-frame clones appear in the TCRdb table, and some are missing; sequencing was by immunoSEQ multiplex PCR. In the table there are about 170,000 clones, 65% to 85% of which are singletons. The chain combines TRBV6-6 with TRBJ2-7; 9 positions agree with TRBD2. Sequencing was carried out using PBMCs. The TCR originated in a woman aged 18-30 years in good health and CMV-seronegative. This CDR3 is CASGERREGREQYF. CDR3 DNA: TGTGCCAGCGGCGAAAGGCGGGAGGGCCGCGAGCAGTACTTC.